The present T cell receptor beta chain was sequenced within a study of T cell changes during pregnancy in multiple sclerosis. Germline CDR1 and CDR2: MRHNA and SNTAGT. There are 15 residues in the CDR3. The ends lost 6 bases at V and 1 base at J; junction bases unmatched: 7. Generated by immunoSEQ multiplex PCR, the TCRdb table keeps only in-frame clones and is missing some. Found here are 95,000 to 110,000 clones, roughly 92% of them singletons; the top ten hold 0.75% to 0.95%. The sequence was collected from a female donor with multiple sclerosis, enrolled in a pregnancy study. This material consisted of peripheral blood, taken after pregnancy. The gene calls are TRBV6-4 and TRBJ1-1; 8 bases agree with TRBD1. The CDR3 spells CASSVRGRENTEAFF. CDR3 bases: TGTGCCAGCAGCGTCAGGGGGCGGGAGAACACTGAAGCTTTCTTT.